This TCR beta chain derives from a study of blood T cell repertoires in COVID-19. Background on the study: Samples taken during acute and convalescent COVID-19 were collected in the United States, Italy and Spain. T cells, B-cell-depleted T cells, or PBMCs supplied cDNA or gDNA.

V lost 6 bases to trimming and J lost 5 bases; unmatched junction nucleotides: 11. Germline V gives CDR1 MDHEN, CDR2 SYDVKM. The CDR3 runs to 15 residues. Authors' processing steps: Amplification with reference gene primers provided the estimates of nucleated cell counts. Assay: immunoSEQ multiplex PCR; the TCRdb copy retains only in-frame clones and omits some. V and J calls plus clone size are reproduced from that table; the DNA served to infer D and trimming. This sample has over 100,000 clones, with 75% to 90% found just once. Sequencing was done on a sample of peripheral blood. The chain is built from TRBV28 and TRBJ2-5; TRBD1 agrees at 8 bases. The receptor was isolated from a human donor in a cohort sampled during active COVID-19. As DNA, the CDR3 is TGTGCCAGCAGCCGGAGGACAGGGAGGAGGGAGACCCAGTACTTC. Its translation is CASSRRTGRRETQYF. Filled out from reference TRBV28 and TRBJ2-5, the complete variable domain reads DVKVTQSSRYLVKRTGEKVFLECVQDMDHENMFWYRQDPGLGLRLIYFSYDVKMKEKGDIPEGYSVSREKKERFSLILESASTNQTSMYLCASSRRTGRRETQYFGPGTRLLVL.